One and the same sample provided the 19 T cell receptor beta chains below, sequenced in a study of blood T cell repertoires in COVID-19. Sequencing used immunoSEQ multiplex PCR; TCRdb keeps in-frame clones, though not all of them. The sample yields some 150,000 clones, 80% to 90% seen once. Sequenced: peripheral blood. All receptors derive from a man aged 40-49 years who had recovered from COVID-19.

This clone was counted a single time. The V gene is TRBV19, the J gene TRBJ1-6, with TRBD1 as a possible D gene (5 bases). Trimming shortened V by 1 base and J by 6 bases, and 13 bases separated the two germline ends. Germline V CDR1 and CDR2: LNHDA, SQIVND (reference sequence). This CDR3 is built from 16 residues. CDR3 sequence: CASSIGGAYINSPLHF. The CDR3 DNA reads TGTGCCAGTAGTATAGGCGGGGCCTACATTAATTCACCCCTCCACTTT.

This clone has a count of ten or more. V and J are TRBV29-1 and TRBJ1-1; D remains ambiguous. The length of the CDR3 is 13 residues. Germline V CDR1 and CDR2: SQVTM, ANQGSEA. V gave up 7 bases and J gave up 4 bases, with 16 bases separating them. In DNA form, the CDR3 reads TGCAGCGCCCGCACCAGGCGAAGCACTGAAGCTTTCTTT. It translates to CSARTRRSTEAFF. The full variable domain, rest sourced from reference TRBV29-1 and TRBJ1-1, is SAVISQKPSRDICQRGTSLTIQCQVDSQVTMMFWYRQQPGQSLTLIATANQGSEATYESGFVIDKFPISRPNLTFSTLTVSNMSPEDSSIYLCSARTRRSTEAFFGQGTRLTVV.

The chain carries TRBV4-1 and TRBJ2-7, with unresolved D. CDR3 length equals 18 residues. Germline V gene lookup returns CDR1 MGHRA and CDR2 YSYEKL. V shed 7 bases and J shed 6 bases, with 31 bases lying between them. The CDR3 spells CASIKKSQELHFVPEQYF. The CDR3 DNA reads as TGCGCCAGCATCAAAAAGTCGCAGGAACTTCATTTTGTTCCCGAGCAGTACTTC.

This chain connects TRBV12-5 to TRBJ2-1, with D unresolved. The CDR3 sequence is 12 residues long. Germline V gene sequence: CDR1 LGHNT, CDR2 FRNRAP. V was cut by 1 base and J by 6 bases, with 4 bases left in between. CDR3 region: CASGLGSNEQFF. The CDR3 DNA reads TGTGCTAGTGGTTTGGGTAGCAATGAGCAGTTCTTC.

Here the CDR3 DNA reads TGTGCCAGCTCAGGAGGGCAGGGGGCCTACGAGCAGTACTTC. Its translation is CASSGGQGAYEQYF. The rearrangement links TRBV18 to TRBJ2-7; possibly TRBD1 for D (7 bases). There are 14 residues in the CDR3. The V and J ends lost 5 bases and 2 bases respectively, with 13 bases between them. Germline V gene data show CDR1 as KGHSH and CDR2 as LQKENI. The full variable domain, rest sourced from reference TRBV18 and TRBJ2-7, is NAGVMQNPRHLVRRRGQEARLRCSPMKGHSHVYWYRQLPEEGLKFMVYLQKENIIDESGMPKERFSAEFPKEGPSILRIQQVVRGDSAAYFCASSGGQGAYEQYFGPGTRLTVT.

V gene TRBV11-2 combines with J gene TRBJ2-2; unclear D gene. CDR1 SGHAT and CDR2 FQNNGV come from the germline V gene. The CDR3 totals 12 residues. V shed 3 bases and J shed 5 bases, with 4 bases lying between them. The CDR3 region is CASSLETGELFF. CDR3 sequence (DNA): TGTGCCAGCAGCTTGGAGACCGGGGAGCTGTTTTTT.

This clone was recorded only once. V gene TRBV5-4 combines with J gene TRBJ2-2; D uncertain. There are 14 residues in the CDR3. The V gene's germline CDR1 is SGHNT and CDR2 YYREEE (reference sequence). The V end was cut by 5 bases, the J end by 1 base, with 9 bases between. The CDR3 sequence: CASRESGNTGELFF. CDR3 coding DNA: TGTGCCAGCAGGGAGTCGGGGAACACCGGGGAGCTGTTTTTT.

The J gene is TRBJ2-7, the V gene TRBV18, with 9 bases lining up with TRBD1. The ends lost 8 bases at V and 3 bases at J; junction bases unmatched: 5. This CDR3 contains 13 residues. Per the germline V gene, CDR1 is KGHSH and CDR2 is LQKENI. CDR3 amino acids: CASALGQGYEQYF. DNA of the CDR3: TGTGCCAGCGCGTTGGGACAGGGCTACGAGCAGTACTTC.

This clone was seen only once. This chain links TRBV19 with TRBJ2-7, with D perhaps TRBD1 (7 bases). The germline V and J ends were trimmed by 5 bases and 4 bases, with 15 bases remaining between them. There are 14 residues in the CDR3. Germline values: CDR1 LNHDA, CDR2 SQIVND (reference sequence). CDR3 in DNA: TGTGCCAGTAGTCCCCAGACAGGGAGGTACGAGCAGTACTTC. Translation: CASSPQTGRYEQYF.

The rearrangement joins TRBV11-2 to TRBJ2-1; perhaps TRBD2 as D (6 bases). Trimming shortened V by 6 bases and J by 9 bases, and 15 bases separated the two germline ends. The CDR3 has 13 residues. Germline loops: CDR1 SGHAT, CDR2 FQNNGV. This CDR3 reads CASSRLESSEQFF. CDR3 nucleotides: TGTGCCAGCAGTCGACTAGAATCCAGTGAGCAGTTCTTC.

The chain joins TRBV27 to TRBJ2-7, with TRBD2 matching over 8 bases. Unmatched junction bases numbered 8, after V lost 4 bases and J lost 6 bases. This CDR3 spans 14 amino acids. CDR1 is MNHEY and CDR2 is SMNVEV in the germline V gene (reference sequence). The CDR3 reads CASSSAGGAGEQYF. In DNA, the CDR3 is TGTGCCAGCAGTTCGGCCGGGGGGGCCGGCGAGCAGTACTTC.

The chain is built from TRBV12-3 or TRBV12-4 and TRBJ1-1; 7 bases align to TRBD1. J was trimmed by 7 bases and V by 3 bases; bases with no gene match: 2. This CDR3 is 12 amino acids long. CDR3 bases: TGTGCCAGCAGTTTGGACAGGATTGAAGCTTTCTTT. Translated: CASSLDRIEAFF.

The V and J genes are TRBV19 and TRBJ1-1, with 9 bases identical to TRBD1. Looked up from germline, CDR1 is LNHDA and CDR2 is SQIVND (reference sequence). This CDR3 is built from 15 residues. Trimming cost V 4 bases and J 5 bases; bases outside gene matches: 8. The CDR3 region has the DNA TGTGCCAGTAGTACGACGGACAGGGGAGGGACTGAAGCTTTCTTT. Translation gives CASSTTDRGGTEAFF.

This chain connects TRBV21-1 to TRBJ2-7; no check of the table's D call, TRBD2, against the DNA was made. TRBV21-1 is annotated as a pseudogene. The CDR3 length is 18 residues. CDR3 loop: CASSKAPSRSGGLYEQYF. Written as DNA, the CDR3 is TGTGCCAGCAGCAAAGCCCCTTCCCGTAGCGGAGGACTCTACGAGCAGTACTTC.

This clone was seen once. V is TRBV6-5 and J is TRBJ2-2; 8 bases are shared with TRBD1. Germline V CDR1 and CDR2: MNHEY, SVGAGI. There are 13 residues in the CDR3. The V segment lost 10 bases and the J segment 7 bases; nucleotides outside the gene matches: 8. The CDR3 here is CATGPGGSGELFF. The CDR3 nucleotides read TGTGCCACCGGTCCAGGGGGCAGCGGGGAGCTGTTTTTT.

A note on this clone: Other DNA sequences within the sample encode an identical CDR3. The V and J genes are TRBV5-1 and TRBJ2-2, with D hard to call. V dropped 2 bases and J dropped 5 bases, with 4 bases sitting between them. The CDR3 has 12 amino acids. Germline CDR1 reads SGHRS; CDR2 reads YFSETQ. CDR3 DNA sequence: TGCGCCAGCAGCTTTAGTACCGGGGAGCTGTTTTTT. It yields the protein CASSFSTGELFF.

This chain links TRBV19 with TRBJ1-3; 7 bases match TRBD1. The V gene's germline CDR1 is LNHDA and CDR2 SQIVND (reference sequence). This CDR3 has 16 amino acids. The V and J ends lost 5 bases and 4 bases, in that order; junction bases with no gene match: 11. The CDR3 loop is CASSALKGTEGNTIYF. CDR3 DNA: TGTGCCAGTAGTGCCTTGAAGGGGACAGAAGGAAACACCATATATTTT. The complete variable domain, with remaining parts taken from reference TRBV19 and TRBJ1-3, reads DGGITQSPKYLFRKEGQNVTLSCEQNLNHDAMYWYRQDPGQGLRLIYYSQIVNDFQKGDIAEGYSVSREKKESFPLTVTSAQKNPTAFYLCASSALKGTEGNTIYFGEGSWLTVV.

This chain joins TRBV10-3 and TRBJ1-1; TRBD1 aligns across 7 bases. The germline CDR1 and CDR2 sequences are ENHRY and SYGVKD. The CDR3 is 13 amino acids. Trimming removed 7 bases from V and 3 bases from J; junction bases left unmatched: 5. The CDR3 protein is CAIKKTGDTEAFF. The CDR3 DNA follows: TGTGCCATCAAAAAAACAGGGGACACTGAAGCTTTCTTT.

This clone was observed once. The V and J genes are TRBV3-1 (or the pseudogene TRBV3-2) and TRBJ2-7; 11 bases map to TRBD1. CDR1 and CDR2 (germline): LGHDT, YNNKEL (reference sequence). This CDR3 has 15 amino acids. Germline trimming cut 4 bases from V and 0 bases from J; bases unmatched to any gene: 2. CDR3 DNA: TGTGCCAGCAGCCGGGGACAGGGGGACTCCTACGAGCAGTACTTC. This translates into CASSRGQGDSYEQYF.